A single sample gave rise to the 26 T cell receptor beta chains below, sequenced in a study of blood T cell repertoires in COVID-19. Libraries were prepared by immunoSEQ multiplex PCR; TCRdb keeps only in-frame clonotypes and omits some of them. The sample has approximately 90,000 clones; less than 95% are singletons. The source material was peripheral blood. The receptor source for this set is a man in his sixties with acute or convalescent COVID-19.

The chain couples TRBV7-2 to TRBJ1-2; no reliable D call. The V and J ends lost 5 bases and 8 bases respectively, with 18 bases between them. This CDR3 is built from 14 residues. Germline values: CDR1 SGHTA, CDR2 FQGNSA. The CDR3 loop reads CASSTRWPDGGYTF. As DNA, the CDR3 is TGTGCCAGCAGCACGCGGTGGCCCGATGGGGGCTACACCTTC.

V gene TRBV10-1 combines with J gene TRBJ2-1, with a tentative D call TRBD1 (6 bases). The CDR3 contains 15 residues. Trimming left V 2 bases short and J 5 bases short, with 13 bases between. Germline CDR1 and CDR2: WNHNN and SYGVQD (reference sequence). CDR3 nucleotide sequence: TGCGCCAGCAGTGAGGGAGGACAGCGAAACAATGAGCAGTTCTTC. Translation gives CASSEGGQRNNEQFF.

The J gene is TRBJ2-2, the V gene TRBV19, with D perhaps matching TRBD2 (6 bases). The CDR3 covers 16 residues. With 6 bases removed from V and 0 bases from J, the gap between germline ends came to 14 bases. CDR1 is LNHDA and CDR2 is SQIVND in the germline V gene (reference sequence). The CDR3 DNA sequence: TGTGCCAGTAGGGACCGGGACTCAACGAACACCGGGGAGCTGTTTTTT. As protein: CASRDRDSTNTGELFF.

This clone was seen a single time. This chain links TRBV7-2 with TRBJ1-2; 7 bases map to TRBD1. This CDR3 has 13 residues. J was trimmed by 8 bases and V by 3 bases; bases with no gene match: 6. Germline V lookup: CDR1 SGHTA, CDR2 FQGNSA. The CDR3 region is CASSFLRGHGYTF. CDR3 in DNA: TGTGCCAGCAGCTTTTTAAGGGGGCACGGCTACACCTTC. The whole variable domain, remainder taken from reference TRBV7-2 and TRBJ1-2, is GAGVSQSPSNKVTEKGKDVELRCDPISGHTALYWYRQSLGQGLEFLIYFQGNSAPDKSGLPSDRFSAERTGGSVSTLTIQRTQQEDSAVYLCASSFLRGHGYTFGSGTRLTVV.

The J gene is TRBJ1-6, the V gene TRBV5-1; tentative D call: TRBD1 (6 bases). The V and J ends lost 0 bases and 0 bases respectively, with 10 bases between them. This CDR3 spans 17 amino acids. CDR1 and CDR2 (germline): SGHRS, YFSETQ. In nucleotides, the CDR3 is TGCGCCAGCAGCTTGGCCACAGGGAGCTCCTATAATTCACCCCTCCACTTT. It yields the protein CASSLATGSSYNSPLHF. The full variable domain, its missing parts supplied by reference TRBV5-1 and TRBJ1-6, is KAGVTQTPRYLIKTRGQQVTLSCSPISGHRSVSWYQQTPGQGLQFLFEYFSETQRNKGNFPGRFSGRQFSNSRSEMNVSTLELGDSALYLCASSLATGSSYNSPLHFGNGTRLTVT.

In this sample, this clone turned up once. The chain uses TRBV19 and TRBJ2-7; D might be TRBD2 (5 bases). Trimming stripped 7 bases from V and 1 base from J, with 14 bases between. This CDR3 region has 14 residues. In germline, CDR1 is LNHDA, CDR2 SQIVND (reference sequence). The CDR3 loop is CASTPYEGSYEQYF. CDR3 nucleotide sequence: TGTGCCAGTACCCCATACGAGGGTTCCTACGAGCAGTACTTC.

The chain links TRBV14 to TRBJ2-7, with D possibly being TRBD1 (6 bases). The V end lost 4 bases, the J end lost 5 bases, and 15 bases lay between the germline ends. Germline V gene lookup returns CDR1 SGHDN and CDR2 FVKESK. The CDR3 spans 14 residues. The CDR3 region has the DNA TGTGCCAGCAGCCTACAGGGTAGTTGGAACGAGCAGTACTTC. It encodes CASSLQGSWNEQYF. Combining the CDR3 with reference TRBV14 and TRBJ2-7 gives the whole variable domain EAGVTQFPSHSVIEKGQTVTLRCDPISGHDNLYWYRRVMGKEIKFLLHFVKESKQDESGMPNNRFLAERTGGTYSTLKVQPAELEDSGVYFCASSLQGSWNEQYFGPGTRLTVT.

V gene TRBV7-2 combines with J gene TRBJ1-4, with TRBD1 matching 9 bases. The trim removed 5 bases at V and 0 bases at J, leaving 10 bases unmatched. The length of the CDR3 is 18 residues. The germline V gene has CDR1 SGHTA and CDR2 FQGNSA. The CDR3, as DNA: TGTGCCAGCAGCGGCCGGGACAGGGCCTGGCCAACTAATGAAAAACTGTTTTTT. This translates into CASSGRDRAWPTNEKLFF.

The J gene is TRBJ2-2, the V gene TRBV4-2; D ambiguous. The V end lost 1 base, the J end lost 6 bases, and 6 bases lay between the germline ends. The CDR3 has 13 amino acids. CDR1 and CDR2 from the germline V gene are LGHNA and YNFKEQ. Here the CDR3 DNA reads TGTGCCAGCAGCCAAGCCGGGTCCGGGGAGCTGTTTTTT. This sequence encodes CASSQAGSGELFF.

V is TRBV25-1 and J is TRBJ1-5; 8 bases line up with TRBD1. The CDR3 loop spans 18 amino acids. CDR1 and CDR2 from the germline V gene are MGHDK and SYGVNS. Trimming cost V 4 bases and J 2 bases; bases outside gene matches: 13. This chain's CDR3 is CASSGSRGRVLCNQPQHF. CDR3 nucleotides: TGTGCCAGCAGTGGCTCCAGGGGGCGCGTGCTTTGCAATCAGCCCCAGCATTTT.

This chain joins TRBV18 and TRBJ1-3; D unclear. V was trimmed by 3 bases and J by 3 bases, leaving 9 bases between them. The CDR3 has 14 amino acids. Per germline, CDR1 KGHSH and CDR2 LQKENI. As DNA, the CDR3 is TGTGCCAGCTCACCTACGAGAGATGGAAACACCATATATTTT. It is translated as CASSPTRDGNTIYF.

CDR3 DNA: TGTGCCATCAGATGGGGGGGGTGGGATGGCTACACCTTC. Encoded protein: CAIRWGGWDGYTF. The V gene is TRBV6-5, the J gene TRBJ1-2; tentative D call: TRBD1 (5 bases). The CDR3 is made up of 13 amino acids. Germline CDR1 and CDR2: MNHEY and SVGAGI. The V and J ends lost 10 bases and 6 bases respectively, with 18 bases between them.

This chain connects TRBV19 to TRBJ1-2, with 8 bases aligning to TRBD1. V lost 1 base to trimming and J lost 4 bases; unmatched junction nucleotides: 5. CDR1 LNHDA and CDR2 SQIVND come from the germline V gene (reference sequence). The CDR3 extends over 15 amino acids. The CDR3 region has the DNA TGTGCCAGTAGTATAGGGACAGGGTCCGTCTATGGCTACACCTTC. Translation: CASSIGTGSVYGYTF.

A word on this clone: Within the sample, other DNA sequences also encode this same CDR3. This sequence joins TRBV5-1 and TRBJ1-2; D remains ambiguous. Germline lookup yields CDR1 SGHRS and CDR2 YFSETQ. The ends were cut back, 0 bases at V and 4 bases at J, with 7 bases in the middle. CDR3 length equals 13 residues. For the CDR3, the DNA is TGCGCCAGCAGCTTGGCAGGCAGCTATGGCTACACCTTC. Amino acid sequence: CASSLAGSYGYTF.

The chain is built from TRBV6-2 or TRBV6-3 and TRBJ1-2; 7 nucleotides line up with TRBD1. The V gene's germline CDR1 is MNHEY and CDR2 SVGEGT. This CDR3 has 14 amino acids. V gave up 6 bases and J gave up 2 bases; unmatched junction bases: 6. CDR3 nucleotide sequence: TGTGCCAGCAGCCTAGGGACAGCAAACTATGGCTACACCTTC. This translates into CASSLGTANYGYTF.

This clone was picked up one time. The chain is built from TRBV6-5 and TRBJ2-7; possible D gene TRBD1, 6 bases. CDR1 and CDR2 (germline): MNHEY, SVGAGI. This CDR3 spans 16 amino acids. Between the trimmed V and J ends, which lost 0 bases and 2 bases, there was a span of 14 bases. The CDR3 region has the DNA TGTGCCAGCAGTTACTCCCCTGGGGACACTGCCTACGAGCAGTACTTC. It is translated as CASSYSPGDTAYEQYF.

This clone was detected only once. The chain links TRBV5-1 to TRBJ2-5; TRBD2 agrees at 13 bases. Trimming cost V 3 bases and J 5 bases; bases outside gene matches: 13. Germline V lookup: CDR1 SGHRS, CDR2 YFSETQ. This CDR3 is built from 18 residues. The CDR3 coding sequence is TGCGCCAGCAGCTACTGGGGACTAGCGGGGAATTATGGTGAGACCCAGTACTTC. Its translation: CASSYWGLAGNYGETQYF. Filled out from reference TRBV5-1 and TRBJ2-5, the complete variable domain reads KAGVTQTPRYLIKTRGQQVTLSCSPISGHRSVSWYQQTPGQGLQFLFEYFSETQRNKGNFPGRFSGRQFSNSRSEMNVSTLELGDSALYLCASSYWGLAGNYGETQYFGPGTRLLVL.

The V and J genes are TRBV5-5 and TRBJ1-3; D is unresolved. Germline loops: CDR1 SGHKS, CDR2 YYEKEE (reference sequence). Deletions cut 4 bases from V and 1 base from J, with 12 bases between. This CDR3 has 15 amino acids. The DNA of the CDR3 is TGTGCCAGCAGCCCCCCCTACGGTTCTGGAAACACCATATATTTT. Residues: CASSPPYGSGNTIYF.

CDR3 amino acids: CATSTRGTRPNEQFF. The CDR3 DNA is TGTGCCACCAGCACCCGGGGGACCCGACCGAATGAGCAGTTCTTC. The chain is built from TRBV15 and TRBJ2-1; possible D gene TRBD2, 6 bases. This CDR3 region has 15 residues. Germline values: CDR1 LNHNV, CDR2 YYDKDF (reference sequence). The V gene lost 4 bases and the J gene lost 7 bases, with 17 bases spanning the gap.

The chain links TRBV7-2 to TRBJ1-1; no clear D gene. Trimming removed 11 bases at V and 5 bases at J, with 18 bases between. The germline gives CDR1 SGHTA, CDR2 FQGNSA. This CDR3 has 13 amino acids. The CDR3 region has the DNA TGTGCCGTTGGAGGGCAGGTGGGGACTGAAGCTTTCTTT. Protein sequence: CAVGGQVGTEAFF.

The chain has TRBV27 and TRBJ1-1; TRBD1 might be the D (5 bases). Germline values: CDR1 MNHEY, CDR2 SMNVEV (reference sequence). Trimming took off 6 bases at V and 3 bases at J, with 14 bases between the two ends. CDR3 size: 14 residues. CDR3 sequence (DNA): TGTGCCAGCAGGTCGGGACTTGTCGACACTGAAGCTTTCTTT. Its protein is CASRSGLVDTEAFF.

In its sample, this clone was seen a few times. The CDR3 loop reads CASSVMTGVGEKLFF. The CDR3 DNA reads as TGTGCCAGCAGTGTGATGACAGGGGTTGGTGAAAAACTGTTTTTT. The rearrangement uses TRBV2 and TRBJ1-4; 8 bases line up with TRBD1. CDR3 length equals 15 residues. Trimming removed 4 bases from V and 7 bases from J; junction bases left unmatched: 8. Germline CDR1 and CDR2: SNHLY and FYNNEI.

This sequence joins TRBV18 and TRBJ1-3, with D tentatively TRBD1 (5 bases). Looked up from germline, CDR1 is KGHSH and CDR2 is LQKENI. This CDR3 comprises 15 residues. The germline V and J ends were trimmed by 2 bases and 2 bases, with 10 bases remaining between them. The CDR3: CASSPGGIAGNTIYF. The DNA of the CDR3 is TGTGCCAGCTCACCAGGGGGGATCGCTGGAAACACCATATATTTT.

This sequence joins TRBV13 and TRBJ1-1; D is unresolved. The length of the CDR3 is 14 residues. The V gene's germline CDR1 is PRHDT and CDR2 FYEKMQ (reference sequence). V was cut by 4 bases and J by 0 bases, with 9 bases left in between. CDR3 nucleotides: TGTGCCAGCAGCTACCCCACACTGAACACTGAAGCTTTCTTT. Translated: CASSYPTLNTEAFF. The whole variable domain, filled in from reference TRBV13 and TRBJ1-1, reads AAGVIQSPRHLIKEKRETATLKCYPIPRHDTVYWYQQGPGQDPQFLISFYEKMQSDKGSIPDRFSAQQFSDYHSELNMSSLELGDSALYFCASSYPTLNTEAFFGQGTRLTVV.

The chain joins TRBV7-2 to TRBJ1-1; TRBD1 agrees at 9 bases. J gave up 4 bases and V 5 bases, and 5 bases lay outside the gene matches. The CDR3 spans 14 residues. Looked up from germline, CDR1 is SGHTA and CDR2 is FQGNSA. The DNA for the CDR3 is TGTGCCAGCAGCCCGGGACAGGGCCCCACTGAAGCTTTCTTT. Translating gives CASSPGQGPTEAFF.

The chain employs TRBV10-1 and TRBJ1-6, with D possibly TRBD1 on 5 matching bases. Germline V gene data show CDR1 as WNHNN and CDR2 as SYGVQD (reference sequence). The CDR3 consists of 17 residues. V was cut by 6 bases and J by 0 bases, with 15 bases left in between. CDR3 sequence (DNA): TGCGCCAGCAGGGTAGACAGCTATAGCTCCTATAATTCACCCCTCCACTTT. It codes for CASRVDSYSSYNSPLHF.